These 2 T cell receptor beta chains were sequenced from one sample in a study of human T cells and chemical hapten exposure. Each CDR3 protein is one row after TCRdb ran MiXCR on the RACE reads. In the table there are around 250,000 distinct CDR3 sequences, approximately 8.6% of which are singletons. Time point of the sample: pre-sensitization, week 0. Treatment: therapeutic diphenylcyclopropenone sensitization with weekly scalp DPC. Sequences were derived from whole blood, sampled in connection with sensitization to the hapten diphenylcyclopropenone (DPC). These receptors came from a woman in her 40s with alopecia areata. Some clones in this sample may be carry-over from other donors' samples.

This clonotype occurred many times. The rearrangement uses TRBV21-1 and TRBJ2-1; no check of the table's D call, TRBD1, against the DNA was made. TRBV21-1 constitutes a pseudogene. This CDR3 comprises 15 residues. The CDR3 sequence: CASSNLSGRLGEQFF. The CDR3 nucleotides read TGTGCCAGCAGCAACCTGTCAGGACGATTAGGTGAGCAGTTCTTC.

The genes are TRBV4-1 and TRBJ2-3, with D perhaps matching TRBD2 (7 bases). Trimming took off 2 bases at V and 0 bases at J, with 21 bases between the two ends. The CDR3 contains 19 residues. Germline V CDR1 and CDR2: MGHRA, YSYEKL. Here the CDR3 reads CASSQPGGGRKTSTDTQYF. The CDR3 bases are TGCGCCAGCAGCCAACCCGGGGGCGGGAGAAAAACTAGCACAGATACGCAGTATTTT.